This T cell receptor (beta chain) was recorded in a study of blood T cell repertoires in COVID-19 (dated by TCRdb to the early 2020s). With regard to the full study: Collaborator samples came from the United States, Italy and Spain and covered acute and convalescent phases of COVID-19. The material from the prospective study consisted of cDNA or gDNA derived from T cells, B-cell-depleted T cells, or PBMCs. Subjects who had been exposed to COVID-19, were actively infected with it, or had recovered from it provided the deeply sampled blood TCRbeta repertoires that made up the dataset. The repertoires were released in a freely available public database meant as a resource for research on the immune response to SARS-CoV-2. Samples were obtained from the ongoing ImmuneRACE study (first 160 participants) and from over a thousand subjects provided by 6 global collaborators. Nearly every sample came with metadata listing a de-identified subject ID, COVID-19 status, age in years and sex. Where available, HLA class I and class II types were obtained from metadata supplied by the sample provider rather than from assay-based typing.

As concerns this clone: Its antigen target is currently unknown. Base qualities are missing; no much larger clone stands one base away.

The collaborating institutions used their own protocols to collect whole blood in K2EDTA tubes. For TCRbeta analysis, collaborator samples were shipped as frozen whole blood, as isolated PBMCs, or as DNA extracted from either sample type. General study outcomes and caveats: How much clinical and demographic metadata was included differed by source and by participant, and the metadata was provided uncurated.

TCRbeta CDR3 regions were amplified from genomic DNA by means of the immunoSEQ Assay, a bias-controlled multiplex PCR. The authors' analysis ran thus. Nucleated cell counts per sample were estimated from amplification of reference gene primers within the assay. To quantify the absolute abundance of each unique TCRbeta CDR3 rearrangement, sequence reads were collapsed and filtered. For each sample, productive Simpson clonality was calculated by taking the square root of Simpson's diversity index across productive rearrangements. Not all clones reach the TCRdb copy of this immuneACCESS table, which keeps in-frame sequences only. Checked studies attribute under half of the gap to unresolved V genes and leave the rest unexplained. V and J calls plus clone size are reproduced from that table; the DNA served to infer D and trimming. The sample profile shows over 55,000 clones; around 86% of them were found once. 8% to 9.5% of the sample is in the top ten clones.

The sequence was obtained from a man in his forties or fifties with active COVID-19. The sequencing sample was made of peripheral blood.

The CDR3 protein is CASTGTGTNYGYTF. The nucleotide sequence reads as follows: TGTGCCAGCACAGGGACAGGAACTAACTATGGCTACACCTTC. The sequence links TRBV7-9 to TRBJ1-2; 8 central bases correspond to TRBD1. The CDR3 contains 14 residues, cysteine and phenylalanine counted. This entry keeps only the CDR3 DNA: 42 bases, framed from base 1. Trimming leaves V shorter by 7 bases and J shorter by 0 bases, with the junction holding 4 bases beyond the gene matches. The germline V gene (reference sequence) yields SEHNR for CDR1 and FQNEAQ for CDR2.